This TCR beta chain was captured in a study of T-cell reconstitution after alpha-beta-depleted transplantation in children. Broader study findings: T-cell counts and diversity at one year following transplant were attributed mainly to newly produced T cells. Alpha-beta T cells present about two months after transplant were reported to originate from several hundred expanded graft clones. TCRbeta diversity was high at day 60 in some patients (a result of surviving recipient T cells and thymic progenitors).

Germline CDR1 and CDR2: MNHNS and SASEGT. V lost 2 bases to trimming and J lost 0 bases, with 11 bases between them. The CDR3 sequence is 16 residues long. Unique molecular identifiers tagged the TCRbeta library. TCRdb redid the calling of the PCR reads with MiXCR, one entry per CDR3 protein. The sample consists of more than 200,000 distinct CDR3 sequences, about 23% of them appearing once. Of note for this clonotype: Its antigen remains unidentified.

The sequence was obtained from a girl between 2 and 10 years old with Fanconi anemia, due to receive a stem cell transplant. The chain uses TRBV6-1 and TRBJ1-3, with D perhaps matching TRBD1 (6 bases). Sequenced here: PBMCs, sampled before TCRalphabeta/CD19-depleted stem cell transplant. The CDR3 DNA sequence: TGTGCCAGCAGTGAAAGACAGGCCCACTCTGGAAACACCATATATTTT. Translated: CASSERQAHSGNTIYF.